One and the same sample provided the 13 T cell receptor beta chains below, sequenced in a study of blood T cell repertoires in COVID-19. Produced via immunoSEQ multiplex PCR; TCRdb's table is partial and in-frame only. The sample records 150,000 to 160,000 clones, 80% being singletons. Sequencing was done on a sample of peripheral blood. The source is a man aged 55 to 70 with acute or convalescent COVID-19.

The chain is built from TRBV6-1 and TRBJ2-7, with 7 bases aligning to TRBD1. CDR1 MNHNS and CDR2 SASEGT come from the germline V gene. V shed 2 bases, J shed 3 bases, and the junction held 7 bases outside the gene matches. The CDR3 spans 15 residues. This chain's CDR3 is CASSESGQPVYEQYF. The DNA of the CDR3 is TGTGCCAGCAGTGAATCGGGACAGCCAGTCTACGAGCAGTACTTC.

The chain uses TRBV6-2 or TRBV6-3 and TRBJ1-1; D unclear. V lost 0 bases and J lost 1, with 3 bases in between. Germline values: CDR1 MNHEY, CDR2 SVGEGT. This CDR3 has 13 amino acids. The CDR3 here is CASSYSQNTEAFF. The CDR3, as DNA: TGTGCCAGCAGTTACTCCCAGAACACTGAAGCTTTCTTT.

In its sample, this clone was seen a few times. The V gene is TRBV19, the J gene TRBJ1-2; 9 positions match TRBD1. CDR3 length: 15 residues. CDR1 LNHDA and CDR2 SQIVND come from the germline V gene (reference sequence). J was trimmed by 1 base and V by 5 bases; bases with no gene match: 5. DNA of the CDR3: TGTGCCAGTAGTCCGCGGACAGGGGTTAACTATGGCTACACCTTC. This translates into CASSPRTGVNYGYTF.

This sequence joins TRBV5-4 and TRBJ1-6; TRBD1 might be the D (6 bases). There are 13 residues in the CDR3. Germline values: CDR1 SGHNT, CDR2 YYREEE (reference sequence). With 2 bases removed from V and 9 bases from J, the gap between germline ends came to 9 bases. The CDR3 loop is CASSFTGRSPLHF. The DNA of the CDR3 is TGTGCCAGCAGCTTTACAGGGCGTTCACCCCTCCACTTT. Combining the CDR3 with reference TRBV5-4 and TRBJ1-6 gives the whole variable domain ETGVTQSPTHLIKTRGQQVTLRCSSQSGHNTVSWYQQALGQGPQFIFQYYREEENGRGNFPPRFSGLQFPNYSSELNVNALELDDSALYLCASSFTGRSPLHFGNGTRLTVT.

The V gene is TRBV24-1, the J gene TRBJ2-1; D is undetermined. The CDR3 spans 14 residues. Per the germline V gene, CDR1 is KGHDR and CDR2 is SFDVKD. Trimming took 4 bases from V and 6 from J, leaving 12 bases between them. The CDR3, as DNA: TGTGCCACCAGTGACCCCCGCGAAACCAATGAGCAGTTCTTC. Protein sequence: CATSDPRETNEQFF.

Remarks on this clone: In the same sample, other DNA sequences code for this CDR3. The chain employs TRBV2 and TRBJ2-7; D not certain. Germline lookup yields CDR1 SNHLY and CDR2 FYNNEI. Trimming took off 5 bases at V and 3 bases at J, with 5 bases between the two ends. The CDR3 sequence is 11 residues long. The CDR3 region is CASSYSYEQYF. DNA for the CDR3: TGTGCCAGCAGTTACAGCTACGAGCAGTACTTC.

The rearrangement joins TRBV19 to TRBJ2-1; D might be TRBD2 (6 bases). The CDR3 length is 14 residues. Germline CDR1 reads LNHDA; CDR2 reads SQIVND (reference sequence). V was shortened by 2 bases and J by 8 bases, with 13 bases between the two germline ends. The CDR3 loop is CASSIRPLADEQFF. The CDR3 DNA reads as TGTGCCAGTAGTATACGCCCACTAGCTGATGAGCAGTTCTTC.

V gene TRBV21-1 combines with J gene TRBJ1-1; TRBD1 reflects the table's D call only, with no check against the DNA. TRBV21-1 is reported as a pseudogene. The CDR3 length is 16 residues. The CDR3 nucleotides are TGTGCCAGCAGCAAATGGAGACAGGGCATGAACACTGAAGCTTTCTTT. Its protein product is CASSKWRQGMNTEAFF.

This clone was picked up a small number of times. The V call is TRBV3-1 (or the pseudogene TRBV3-2), the J call TRBJ2-3; D possibly corresponds to TRBD2 (6 bases). The CDR3 has 16 residues. The V end was cut by 1 base, the J end by 0 bases, with 11 bases between. Germline loops: CDR1 LGHDT, CDR2 YNNKEL (reference sequence). The CDR3 spells CASSQVGGFSTDTQYF. In DNA form, the CDR3 reads TGTGCCAGCAGCCAAGTAGGAGGGTTTAGCACAGATACGCAGTATTTT.

The chain couples TRBV21-1 to TRBJ1-6; TRBD1 is the table's D call, not checked against the DNA. TRBV21-1 is a listed pseudogene. The CDR3 contains 24 residues. Here the CDR3 reads CASEGTTTTTTPPFASSYNSPLHF. The CDR3 DNA follows: TGTGCCAGCGAGGGGACAACGACTACCACCACCCCACCCTTTGCGAGCTCCTATAATTCACCCCTCCACTTT.

V and J are TRBV6-1 and TRBJ2-1; maybe TRBD2 (6 bases). With 3 bases removed from V and 11 bases from J, the gap between germline ends came to 14 bases. The CDR3 runs to 13 residues. CDR1 and CDR2 (germline): MNHNS, SASEGT. CDR3 in DNA: TGTGCCAGCAGTGAGGGGGGACCCCCCAAGCAGTTCTTC. Its translation is CASSEGGPPKQFF.

This clone was counted between two and nine times. V usage is TRBV5-4 and J usage is TRBJ2-3; 11 bases align to TRBD2. Per germline, CDR1 SGHNT and CDR2 YYREEE (reference sequence). The CDR3 loop spans 16 amino acids. The J segment lost 5 bases and the V segment lost 4 bases, leaving 9 bases of the junction unmatched. The CDR3 coding sequence is TGTGCCAGCAGCCTTAGCGGGGGGGCCAGGGGAGATACGCAGTATTTT. Its protein is CASSLSGGARGDTQYF.

A few counts support this clone. V is TRBV18 and J is TRBJ1-1; TRBD1 might be the D (6 bases). The ends were cut back, 6 bases at V and 4 bases at J, with 12 bases in the middle. The CDR3 runs 13 residues. Germline V gene lookup returns CDR1 KGHSH and CDR2 LQKENI. CDR3 in amino acids: CASSATGPTEAFF. The CDR3, as DNA: TGTGCCAGCTCGGCTACAGGGCCCACTGAAGCTTTCTTT.